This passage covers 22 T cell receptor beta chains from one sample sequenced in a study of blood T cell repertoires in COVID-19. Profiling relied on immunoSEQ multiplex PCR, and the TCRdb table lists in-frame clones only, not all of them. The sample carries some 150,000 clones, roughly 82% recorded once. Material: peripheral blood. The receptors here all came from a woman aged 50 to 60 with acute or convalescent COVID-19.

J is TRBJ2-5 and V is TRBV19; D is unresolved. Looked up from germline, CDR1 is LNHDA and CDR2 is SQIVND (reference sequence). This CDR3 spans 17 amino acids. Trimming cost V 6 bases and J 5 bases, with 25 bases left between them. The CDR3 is CASSQFRSKRLMETQYF. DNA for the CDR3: TGTGCCAGTAGCCAGTTTCGGTCGAAGCGCCTCATGGAGACCCAGTACTTC. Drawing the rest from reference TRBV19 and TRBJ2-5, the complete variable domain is DGGITQSPKYLFRKEGQNVTLSCEQNLNHDAMYWYRQDPGQGLRLIYYSQIVNDFQKGDIAEGYSVSREKKESFPLTVTSAQKNPTAFYLCASSQFRSKRLMETQYFGPGTRLLVL.

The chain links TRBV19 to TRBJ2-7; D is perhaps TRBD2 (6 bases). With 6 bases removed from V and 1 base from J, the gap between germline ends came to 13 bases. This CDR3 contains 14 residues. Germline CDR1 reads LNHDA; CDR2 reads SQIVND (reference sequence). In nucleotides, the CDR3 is TGTGCCAGTAGCAGGGTGGGGGGATCCTACGAGCAGTACTTC. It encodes CASSRVGGSYEQYF.

DNA of the CDR3: TGTGCCAGCAGCCTCAGAGGTCCCGGACTAGCGGCGCAAGAGACCCAGTACTTC. Its protein product is CASSLRGPGLAAQETQYF. The V call is TRBV27, the J call TRBJ2-5, with 10 positions matching TRBD2. This CDR3 contains 18 residues. Trimming at V came to 6 bases and at J to 2 bases, leaving 15 bases not matched to a gene. CDR1 is MNHEY, CDR2 SMNVEV, per germline (reference sequence).

CDR3 nucleotide sequence: TGTGCCAGCAGCTCATCTCAGAATATACAGGGGAGATTGCATGAGCAGTTCTTC. Its protein is CASSSSQNIQGRLHEQFF. The chain recombines TRBV7-9 with TRBJ2-1; 7 bases are a match to TRBD1. CDR1 and CDR2 from the germline V gene are SEHNR and FQNEAQ (reference sequence). This CDR3 contains 18 residues. Unmatched junction bases numbered 20, after V lost 4 bases and J lost 8 bases.

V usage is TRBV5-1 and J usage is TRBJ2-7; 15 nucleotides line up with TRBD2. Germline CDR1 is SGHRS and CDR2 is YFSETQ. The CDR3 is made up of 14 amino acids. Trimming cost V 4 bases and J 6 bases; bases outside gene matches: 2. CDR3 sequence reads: CASSRTSGRGEQYF. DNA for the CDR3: TGCGCCAGCAGCCGGACTAGCGGGAGGGGCGAGCAGTACTTC.

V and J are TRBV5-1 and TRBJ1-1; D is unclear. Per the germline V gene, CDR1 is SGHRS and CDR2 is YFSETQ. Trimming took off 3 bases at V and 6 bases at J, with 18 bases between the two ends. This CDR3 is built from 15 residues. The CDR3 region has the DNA TGCGCCAGCAGCTGGAGTTTATCACGAACCGCTGAAGCTTTCTTT. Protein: CASSWSLSRTAEAFF.

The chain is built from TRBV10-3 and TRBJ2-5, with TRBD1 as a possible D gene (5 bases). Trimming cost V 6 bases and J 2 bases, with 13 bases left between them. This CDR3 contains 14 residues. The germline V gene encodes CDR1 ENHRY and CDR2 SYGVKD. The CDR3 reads CAISPRVGQETQYF. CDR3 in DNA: TGTGCCATCAGCCCCAGGGTGGGGCAAGAGACCCAGTACTTC.

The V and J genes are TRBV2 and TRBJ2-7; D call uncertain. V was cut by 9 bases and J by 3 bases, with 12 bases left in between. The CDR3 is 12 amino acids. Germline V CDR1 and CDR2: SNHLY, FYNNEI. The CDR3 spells CARAGVGYEQYF. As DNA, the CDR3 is TGTGCCAGAGCCGGTGTCGGCTACGAGCAGTACTTC.

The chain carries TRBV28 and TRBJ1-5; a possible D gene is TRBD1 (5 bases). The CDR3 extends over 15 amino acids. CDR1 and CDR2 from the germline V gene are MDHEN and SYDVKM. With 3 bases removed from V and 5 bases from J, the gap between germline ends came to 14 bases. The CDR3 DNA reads TGTGCCAGCAGTTTGGGAGGGGCGGATTATCAGCCCCAGCATTTT. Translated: CASSLGGADYQPQHF.

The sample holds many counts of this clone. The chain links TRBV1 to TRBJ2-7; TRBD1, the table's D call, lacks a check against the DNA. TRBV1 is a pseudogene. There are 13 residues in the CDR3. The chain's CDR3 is CTSSPTTSYEQYF. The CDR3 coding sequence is TGCACCAGCAGCCCGACAACCTCCTACGAGCAGTACTTC.

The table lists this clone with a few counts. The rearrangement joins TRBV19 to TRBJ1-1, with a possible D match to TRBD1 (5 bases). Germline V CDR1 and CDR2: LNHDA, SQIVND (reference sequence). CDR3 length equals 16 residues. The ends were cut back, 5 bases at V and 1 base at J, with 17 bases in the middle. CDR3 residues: CASSPFLGGANTEAFF. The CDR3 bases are TGTGCCAGTAGTCCCTTCCTAGGAGGGGCGAACACTGAAGCTTTCTTT. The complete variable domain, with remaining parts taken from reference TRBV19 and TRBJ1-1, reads DGGITQSPKYLFRKEGQNVTLSCEQNLNHDAMYWYRQDPGQGLRLIYYSQIVNDFQKGDIAEGYSVSREKKESFPLTVTSAQKNPTAFYLCASSPFLGGANTEAFFGQGTRLTVV.

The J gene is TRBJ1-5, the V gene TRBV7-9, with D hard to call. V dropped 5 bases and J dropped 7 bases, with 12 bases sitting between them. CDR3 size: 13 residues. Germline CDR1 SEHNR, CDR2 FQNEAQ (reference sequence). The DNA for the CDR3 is TGTGCCAGCAGCCCGGATGGGCGACAGCCCCAGCATTTT. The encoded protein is CASSPDGRQPQHF.

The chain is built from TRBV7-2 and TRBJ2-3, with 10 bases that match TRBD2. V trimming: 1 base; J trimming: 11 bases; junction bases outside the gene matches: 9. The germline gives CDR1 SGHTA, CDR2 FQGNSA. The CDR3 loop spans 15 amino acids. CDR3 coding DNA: TGTGCCAGCAGCTTAGTCGTTCGGCTAGCGGGAGAGCAGTATTTT. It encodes CASSLVVRLAGEQYF.

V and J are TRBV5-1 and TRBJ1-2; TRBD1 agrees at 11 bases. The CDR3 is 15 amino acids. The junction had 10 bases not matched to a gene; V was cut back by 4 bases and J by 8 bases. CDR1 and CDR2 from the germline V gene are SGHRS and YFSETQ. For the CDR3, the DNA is TGCGCCAGCAGCCCGAAACCGGGACAGGGGGAGGGCTACACCTTC. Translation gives CASSPKPGQGEGYTF. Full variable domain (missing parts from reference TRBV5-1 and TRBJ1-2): KAGVTQTPRYLIKTRGQQVTLSCSPISGHRSVSWYQQTPGQGLQFLFEYFSETQRNKGNFPGRFSGRQFSNSRSEMNVSTLELGDSALYLCASSPKPGQGEGYTFGSGTRLTVV.

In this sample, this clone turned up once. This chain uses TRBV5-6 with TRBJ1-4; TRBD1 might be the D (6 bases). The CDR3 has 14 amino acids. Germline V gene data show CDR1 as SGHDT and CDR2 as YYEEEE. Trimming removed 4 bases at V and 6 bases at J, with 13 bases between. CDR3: CASSRGGADEKLFF. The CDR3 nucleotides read TGTGCCAGCAGCCGAGGGGGGGCCGATGAAAAACTGTTTTTT. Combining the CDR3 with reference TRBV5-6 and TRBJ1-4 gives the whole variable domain DAGVTQSPTHLIKTRGQQVTLRCSPKSGHDTVSWYQQALGQGPQFIFQYYEEEERQRGNFPDRFSGHQFPNYSSELNVNALLLGDSALYLCASSRGGADEKLFFGSGTQLSVL.

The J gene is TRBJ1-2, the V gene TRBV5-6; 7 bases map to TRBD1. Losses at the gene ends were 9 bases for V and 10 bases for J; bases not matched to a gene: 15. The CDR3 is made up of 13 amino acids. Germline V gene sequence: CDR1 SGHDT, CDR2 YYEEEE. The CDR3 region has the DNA TGTGCCACCCGACAGGGAGGTGTTGGGGACTACACCTTC. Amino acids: CATRQGGVGDYTF. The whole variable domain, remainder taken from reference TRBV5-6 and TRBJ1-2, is DAGVTQSPTHLIKTRGQQVTLRCSPKSGHDTVSWYQQALGQGPQFIFQYYEEEERQRGNFPDRFSGHQFPNYSSELNVNALLLGDSALYLCATRQGGVGDYTFGSGTRLTVV.

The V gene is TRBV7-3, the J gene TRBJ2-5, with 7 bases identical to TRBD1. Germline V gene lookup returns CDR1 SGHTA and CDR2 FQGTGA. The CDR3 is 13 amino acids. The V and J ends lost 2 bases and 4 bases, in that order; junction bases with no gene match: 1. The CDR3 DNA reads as TGTGCCAGCAGCTTAGACAGGGCAGAGACCCAGTACTTC. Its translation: CASSLDRAETQYF.

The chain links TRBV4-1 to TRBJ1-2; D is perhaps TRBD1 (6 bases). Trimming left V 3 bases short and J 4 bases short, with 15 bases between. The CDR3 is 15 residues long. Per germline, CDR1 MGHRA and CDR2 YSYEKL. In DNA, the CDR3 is TGCGCCAGCAGCCATAGTGCACAGGGCAGCTATGGCTACACCTTC. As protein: CASSHSAQGSYGYTF.

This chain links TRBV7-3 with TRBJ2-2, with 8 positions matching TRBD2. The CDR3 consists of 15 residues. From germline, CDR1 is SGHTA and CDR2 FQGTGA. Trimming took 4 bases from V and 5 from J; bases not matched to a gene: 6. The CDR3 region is CASSSTGTSTGELFF. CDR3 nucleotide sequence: TGTGCCAGCAGCTCAACCGGGACTAGTACCGGGGAGCTGTTTTTT.

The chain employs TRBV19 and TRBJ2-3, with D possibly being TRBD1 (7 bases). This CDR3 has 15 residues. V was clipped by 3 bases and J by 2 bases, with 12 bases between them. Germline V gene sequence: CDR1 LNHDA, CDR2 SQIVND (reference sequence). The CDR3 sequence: CASSIGGGLTDTQYF. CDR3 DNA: TGTGCCAGTAGTATTGGAGGGGGCCTCACAGATACGCAGTATTTT.

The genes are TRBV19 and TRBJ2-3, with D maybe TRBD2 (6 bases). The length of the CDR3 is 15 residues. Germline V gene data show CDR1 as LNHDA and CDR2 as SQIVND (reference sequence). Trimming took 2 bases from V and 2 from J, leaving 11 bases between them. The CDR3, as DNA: TGTGCCAGTAGTATAAGGCGGGGTTACACAGATACGCAGTATTTT. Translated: CASSIRRGYTDTQYF.

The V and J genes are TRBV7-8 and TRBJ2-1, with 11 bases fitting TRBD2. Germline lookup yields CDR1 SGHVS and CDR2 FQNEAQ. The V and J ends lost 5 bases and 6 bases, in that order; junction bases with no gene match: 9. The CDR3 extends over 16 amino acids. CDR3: CASSTSLAGVANEQFF. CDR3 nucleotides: TGTGCCAGCAGCACCTCACTAGCGGGAGTCGCCAATGAGCAGTTCTTC.